These 10 T cell receptor beta chains came from one sample sequenced in a study of T cell responses to AZD1222 COVID-19 vaccine. Clones were sequenced by immunoSEQ multiplex PCR, and TCRdb holds only the in-frame ones, with some missing. The sample contains 170,000 or so clones, approximately 90% of which appear only once. The material sequenced was peripheral blood, taken on day 0 of AZD1222 vaccination. The receptor source for this set is an adult in good health.

This clone occurred once. The V gene is TRBV29-1, the J gene TRBJ1-2, with D unresolved. V lost 0 bases and J 2 bases, leaving 10 bases between the germline ends. The germline V gene has CDR1 SQVTM and CDR2 ANQGSEA. The CDR3 length is 14 residues. CDR3 nucleotide sequence: TGCAGCGTTGAAGATCTTCAACTCAACTATGGCTACACCTTC. Its translation: CSVEDLQLNYGYTF.

The V and J genes are TRBV27 and TRBJ1-2; D may be TRBD1 (5 bases). Germline-derived CDR1 and CDR2 are MNHEY and SMNVEV (reference sequence). This CDR3 is built from 13 residues. V was trimmed by 6 bases and J by 3 bases, leaving 11 bases between them. The CDR3 bases are TGTGCCAGCAGCCACGACAGCGACTATGGCTACACCTTC. This sequence encodes CASSHDSDYGYTF.

This rearrangement joins TRBV24-1 to TRBJ1-5; tentatively, D is TRBD1 (6 bases). The CDR3 extends over 16 amino acids. V lost 3 bases and J 5 bases, leaving 16 bases between the germline ends. Germline CDR1 and CDR2: KGHDR and SFDVKD. CDR3 in DNA: TGTGCCACCAGTGATGCCCGGGACATCAACCATCAGCCCCAGCATTTT. It codes for CATSDARDINHQPQHF.

The V call is TRBV6-5, the J call TRBJ1-5; D not certain. There are 15 residues in the CDR3. V shed 6 bases and J shed 0 bases, with 12 bases lying between them. Germline CDR1 MNHEY, CDR2 SVGAGI. The CDR3 region is CASSVVRHSNQPQHF. CDR3 nucleotide sequence: TGTGCCAGCAGCGTCGTCAGGCATAGCAATCAGCCCCAGCATTTT.

The chain is built from TRBV3-1 (or the pseudogene TRBV3-2) and TRBJ1-6; tentatively, D is TRBD1 (6 bases). The CDR3 is 15 residues long. Germline CDR1 and CDR2: LGHDT and YNNKEL (reference sequence). Trimming left V 7 bases short and J 7 bases short, with 17 bases between. CDR3 nucleotides: TGTGCCAGCACCAAAAAGGGGGGAGGGAATTCACCCCTCCACTTT. Translating gives CASTKKGGGNSPLHF.

This clone was seen just once. The CDR3 reads CASSQGQGALEQYF. The CDR3 DNA follows: TGTGCCAGCAGCCAAGGACAGGGGGCGCTTGAGCAGTACTTC. This chain connects TRBV7-2 to TRBJ2-7, with 11 bases identical to TRBD1. This CDR3 comprises 14 residues. From germline, CDR1 is SGHTA and CDR2 FQGNSA. With 5 bases clipped from V and 7 bases from J, the junction kept 7 bases outside the gene matches.

The chain has TRBV15 and TRBJ1-1; no reliable D call. The CDR3 totals 14 residues. Trimming stripped 0 bases from V and 3 bases from J, with 8 bases between. From germline, CDR1 is LNHNV and CDR2 YYDKDF (reference sequence). CDR3 sequence: CATSRDRGDTEAFF. CDR3 bases: TGTGCCACCAGCAGAGATCGCGGGGACACTGAAGCTTTCTTT.

This clone was counted a single time. The V gene is TRBV6-2 or TRBV6-3, the J gene TRBJ2-7, with no clear D. The CDR3 totals 11 residues. Trimming removed 8 bases from V and 4 bases from J, with 9 bases in between. The germline CDR1 and CDR2 sequences are MNHEY and SVGEGT. In nucleotides, the CDR3 is TGTGCCAGCGGTTGGGGTTACGAGCAGTACTTC. Translating it yields CASGWGYEQYF.

This clone has only one observation. This chain links TRBV5-1 with TRBJ2-3; a weak D match, TRBD1 (6 bases). The CDR3 runs to 14 residues. V gave up 2 bases and J gave up 5 bases, with 12 bases separating them. Germline V CDR1 and CDR2: SGHRS, YFSETQ. CDR3 bases: TGCGCCAGCAGCTTCGACAGGATATTAGATACGCAGTATTTT. Protein: CASSFDRILDTQYF.

J is TRBJ1-6 and V is TRBV28, with 10 bases that match TRBD1. Unmatched junction bases numbered 5, after V lost 2 bases and J lost 1 base. CDR1 and CDR2 (germline): MDHEN, SYDVKM. The CDR3 runs 18 residues. Here the CDR3 reads CASSLGTGEGSYNSPLHF. CDR3 sequence (DNA): TGTGCCAGCAGTTTAGGGACAGGGGAAGGTTCCTATAATTCACCCCTCCACTTT.